The 32 T cell receptor beta chains in this list originate from one sample, sequenced in a study of CD8+CD57+ T cells in acquired aplastic anemia. TCR beta VDJ and CDR3 profiling used genomic DNA as template. TCRdb re-called the reads through MiXCR, storing one row per CDR3 protein. The repertoire has 100,000 to 150,000 distinct CDR3 sequences, 48% of them found once; the top ten carry roughly 2.6%. Specimen: sorted CD4+, CD8+, or CD8+CD57+ T cells (not recorded which) from PBMCs. The receptors were gathered from a human donor in good health, serving as a control.

Of note for this clonotype: An end of the junction differs from the germline gene, which may be a read error. The V call is TRBV25-1, the J call TRBJ1-1; perhaps TRBD1 as D (5 bases). In germline, CDR1 is MGHDK, CDR2 SYGVNS. The CDR3 has 13 residues. The CDR3 DNA reads TGTGCCAGCAGTGAATTGCCAACAGGTGAAGCCTTCTTT. This translates into CASSELPTGEAFF.

The chain couples TRBV25-1 to TRBJ2-5; TRBD2 matches 7 bases. This CDR3 is built from 15 residues. After removal of 3 bases from V and 7 bases from J, the junction contained 11 bases not matched to a gene. Per the germline V gene, CDR1 is MGHDK and CDR2 is SYGVNS. The CDR3 here is CASSERTGREGTQYF. In nucleotides, the CDR3 is TGTGCCAGCAGTGAGAGGACGGGCAGGGAGGGGACCCAGTACTTC.

The chain combines TRBV7-6 with TRBJ1-3, with D perhaps matching TRBD1 (5 bases). V was cut by 5 bases and J by 7 bases, with 12 bases left in between. Germline values: CDR1 SGHVS, CDR2 FNYEAQ. This CDR3 region has 13 residues. As DNA, the CDR3 is TGTGCCAGCAGCCCAGGGTTTGGGAACACCATATATTTT. It encodes CASSPGFGNTIYF.

The sample holds many counts of this clonotype. V is TRBV19 and J is TRBJ1-1; D not resolved. CDR3 size: 16 residues. Germline values: CDR1 LNHDA, CDR2 SQIVND (reference sequence). Trimming pared 7 bases from V and 5 bases from J, leaving 23 bases between. As DNA, the CDR3 is TGTGCCAGTAACCCGACAAGGCCCCGAGGGAAAACTGAAGCTTTCTTT. Translation: CASNPTRPRGKTEAFF.

The chain links TRBV9 to TRBJ2-3, with D perhaps given as TRBD1 or TRBD2 (5 bases each). The germline CDR1 and CDR2 sequences are SGDLS and YYNGEE. This CDR3 is 13 amino acids long. V shed 4 bases and J shed 4 bases, with 10 bases lying between them. In DNA form, the CDR3 reads TGTGCCAGCAGCTCCGGGGCCGCAGATACGCAGTATTTT. Its translation is CASSSGAADTQYF.

Comment on this clonotype: With a much larger clone just one base away, this may be a read error. This CDR3 fails to terminate in the conserved phenylalanine or tryptophan, so it likely reflects a read error. This chain joins TRBV2 and TRBJ1-5; D is perhaps TRBD1 (6 bases). V lost 6 bases and J lost 6, with 12 bases in between. Germline V gene lookup returns CDR1 SNHLY and CDR2 FYNNEI. This CDR3 contains 13 residues. DNA of the CDR3: TGTGCCAGCAGCCAAGGGGGGCCTCAGCCCCAGCATCTT. Protein product: CASSQGGPQPQHL.

This clonotype has a count of ten or more. The V call is TRBV30, the J call TRBJ1-6; D is possibly TRBD1 (5 bases). Germline V gives CDR1 GTSNPN, CDR2 SVGIG (reference sequence). CDR3 size: 14 residues. V was trimmed by 2 bases and J by 9 bases, leaving 14 bases between them. The CDR3 DNA reads TGTGCCTGGAGTATCCTGCAGGGTTCTTCACCCCTCCACTTT. Protein: CAWSILQGSSPLHF.

This clonotype was seen repeatedly, ten times or more. V and J are TRBV2 and TRBJ1-1; maybe TRBD1 (5 bases). The CDR3 totals 13 residues. From germline, CDR1 is SNHLY and CDR2 FYNNEI. Trimming left V 6 bases short and J 1 base short, with 9 bases between. The CDR3 protein is CASRGDTNTEAFF. CDR3 nucleotide sequence: TGTGCCAGCAGAGGGGATACGAACACTGAAGCTTTCTTT.

On this clonotype itself: This likely comes from a read error, as the CDR3 has no conserved phenylalanine or tryptophan at its end. CDR3 in amino acids: CATSVRQVNTEAFS. The CDR3 DNA sequence: TGTGCCACCAGCGTACGACAGGTGAACACTGAAGCTTTCTCT. This chain joins TRBV15 and TRBJ1-1, with D maybe TRBD1 (6 bases). The CDR3 extends over 14 amino acids. The germline gives CDR1 LNHNV, CDR2 YYDKDF (reference sequence). The ends were cut back, 5 bases at V and 0 bases at J, with 10 bases in the middle.

The chain combines TRBV25-1 with TRBJ2-1, with 7 bases identical to TRBD1. With 4 bases clipped from V and 6 bases from J, the junction kept 21 bases outside the gene matches. The CDR3 has 19 residues. Germline V gene lookup returns CDR1 MGHDK and CDR2 SYGVNS. The CDR3 bases are TGTGCCAGCAGTGCTAAAACCTCCGACAGGGCGAGGAGCGGCAATGAGCAGTTCTTC. Residues: CASSAKTSDRARSGNEQFF.

The chain joins TRBV6-1 to TRBJ1-1; tentatively, D is TRBD1 (5 bases). Looked up from germline, CDR1 is MNHNS and CDR2 is SASEGT. V gave up 8 bases and J gave up 5 bases, with 18 bases separating them. There are 14 residues in the CDR3. Written as DNA, the CDR3 is TGTGCCAGCGGGAGGGACCGCCGCCGTACTGAAGCTTTCTTT. Protein sequence: CASGRDRRRTEAFF.

This clonotype was seen repeatedly, ten times or more. The chain employs TRBV7-6 and TRBJ2-3; no reliable D call. Germline V gives CDR1 SGHVS, CDR2 FNYEAQ. This CDR3 region has 13 residues. V lost 5 bases to trimming and J lost 6 bases, with 12 bases between them. CDR3 in DNA: TGTGCCAGCAGCACCGCGACCGAGGATACGCAGTATTTT. It codes for CASSTATEDTQYF.

The chain carries TRBV7-3 and TRBJ1-1; no reliable D call. Trimming took off 5 bases at V and 1 base at J, with 11 bases between the two ends. Looked up from germline, CDR1 is SGHTA and CDR2 is FQGTGA. The CDR3 loop spans 14 amino acids. The CDR3 DNA is TGTGCCAGCAGCATTAACGTTCAGAACACTGAAGCTTTCTTT. This encodes CASSINVQNTEAFF.

As regards this clonotype: The junction shows a germline mismatch at one end, possibly a read error. The chain uses TRBV10-1 and TRBJ1-1; the D is unclear. Looked up from germline, CDR1 is WNHNN and CDR2 is SYGVQD (reference sequence). The CDR3 totals 13 residues. CDR3 sequence: CASRASMNTEASF. CDR3 DNA sequence: TGCGCCAGCAGGGCCAGCATGAACACTGAAGCTTCCTTT.

Comment on this clonotype: Since a much larger clone is just one base distant, this may be a read error. The V gene is TRBV14, the J gene TRBJ1-4; no clear D. Germline CDR1 reads SGHDN; CDR2 reads FVKESK. This CDR3 has 15 amino acids. V was pared by 1 base and J by 8 bases, with 14 bases between. CDR3 nucleotide sequence: TGTGCCAGCAGCCAAGGTGGCGCCGCTTGGGAAAAACTGTTTTTT. Residues: CASSQGGAAWEKLFF. Combining the CDR3 with reference TRBV14 and TRBJ1-4 gives the whole variable domain EAGVTQFPSHSVIEKGQTVTLRCDPISGHDNLYWYRRVMGKEIKFLLHFVKESKQDESGMPNNRFLAERTGGTYSTLKVQPAELEDSGVYFCASSQGGAAWEKLFFGSGTQLSVL.

This clonotype occurred many times. The CDR3 region has the DNA TGTGCCAGCAGCCAACAGAACAGGGGAGCCTACAATGAGCAGTTCTTC. Protein product: CASSQQNRGAYNEQFF. The chain employs TRBV14 and TRBJ2-1; TRBD1 aligns across 7 bases. Germline CDR1 and CDR2: SGHDN and FVKESK. The CDR3 extends over 16 amino acids. With 2 bases clipped from V and 2 bases from J, the junction kept 6 bases outside the gene matches.

This clonotype was found many times. The chain couples TRBV30 to TRBJ1-2; D gene ambiguous. The CDR3 length is 12 residues. Deletions cut 0 bases from V and 3 bases from J, with 5 bases between. Germline-derived CDR1 and CDR2 are GTSNPN and SVGIG (reference sequence). This CDR3 reads CAWSVLYYGYTF. The CDR3 nucleotides read TGTGCCTGGAGTGTACTTTACTATGGCTACACCTTC.

This clonotype was found a few times. A much larger clonotype is one base distant, so this may be a read error. The V call is TRBV5-4, the J call TRBJ2-5; D gene ambiguous. From germline, CDR1 is SGHNT and CDR2 YYREEE (reference sequence). This CDR3 has 12 amino acids. CDR3 DNA sequence: TGTGCCAGCAGCGCTTCCCAAGGGACCCAGTACTTC. Encoded protein: CASSASQGTQYF.

This chain joins TRBV4-2 and TRBJ2-1, with 12 nucleotides matching TRBD2. Germline lookup yields CDR1 LGHNA and CDR2 YNFKEQ. The CDR3 loop spans 19 amino acids. V was clipped by 3 bases and J by 2 bases; unmatched bases: 11. As DNA, the CDR3 is TGTGCCAGCAGCCAGAAAGGGCTAGCGGGGGGGAGGGCCTACAATGAGCAGTTCTTC. Encoded protein: CASSQKGLAGGRAYNEQFF.

In this sample, this clonotype turned up once. The chain joins TRBV29-1 to TRBJ2-1; TRBD2 agrees at 11 bases. The CDR3 runs 16 residues. CDR1 SQVTM and CDR2 ANQGSEA come from the germline V gene. V dropped 4 bases and J dropped 3; count of bases not matched to a gene: 8. CDR3 region: CSVGSPSGGLYNEQFF. In nucleotides, the CDR3 is TGCAGCGTTGGTTCCCCTAGCGGGGGGCTCTACAATGAGCAGTTCTTC.

The chain joins TRBV19 to TRBJ1-2; 7 positions agree with TRBD1. The length of the CDR3 is 14 residues. The germline gives CDR1 LNHDA, CDR2 SQIVND (reference sequence). With V trimmed by 8 bases and J by 1 base, 7 bases remained unmatched. CDR3 DNA sequence: TGTGCCAGTGATCCGACAGGGTTTAACTATGGCTACACCTTC. Its translation: CASDPTGFNYGYTF.

The CDR3 is CAISDGQGSTEAFF. The CDR3 bases are TGTGCCATCAGTGACGGACAGGGGAGCACTGAAGCTTTCTTT. The V gene is TRBV10-3, the J gene TRBJ1-1; 9 nucleotides agree with TRBD1. Germline lookup yields CDR1 ENHRY and CDR2 SYGVKD. The CDR3 is made up of 14 amino acids. The V and J ends lost 3 bases and 4 bases, in that order; junction bases with no gene match: 3.

This chain links TRBV25-1 with TRBJ2-7, with 9 bases aligning to TRBD1. This CDR3 is 14 amino acids long. V lost 2 bases and J lost 1; bases outside the gene matches: 0. Germline CDR1 MGHDK, CDR2 SYGVNS. CDR3 DNA sequence: TGTGCCAGCAGTGAAGGGACAGGGTCCTACGAGCAGTACTTC. Its translation: CASSEGTGSYEQYF.

Of note for this clonotype: This may come from a read error, since a much larger clone is one base off. The genes are TRBV12-3 or TRBV12-4 and TRBJ1-4, with 10 nucleotides matching TRBD1. V lost 4 bases to trimming and J lost 6 bases; unmatched junction nucleotides: 5. The CDR3 runs 15 residues. The CDR3 DNA reads as TGTGCCAGCAGTTCGACAGGGGGCGCTTATGAAAAACTGTTTTTT. Its translation: CASSSTGGAYEKLFF.

In its sample, this clonotype was seen many times. The chain recombines TRBV7-2 with TRBJ2-7, with D unresolved. The germline V and J ends were trimmed by 4 bases and 3 bases, with 10 bases remaining between them. This CDR3 has 13 residues. CDR1 is SGHTA and CDR2 is FQGNSA in the germline V gene. The CDR3 DNA reads as TGTGCCAGCAGCTCGAACCCCCTCTACGAGCAGTACTTC. Protein: CASSSNPLYEQYF.

The V call is TRBV7-2, the J call TRBJ1-5; D is undetermined. The V end lost 7 bases, the J end lost 4 bases, and 11 bases lay between the germline ends. CDR3 length: 13 amino acids. Germline CDR1 is SGHTA and CDR2 is FQGNSA. Here the CDR3 DNA reads TGTGCCAGCACCCTTCCTGGGAATCAGCCCCAGCATTTT. Encoded protein: CASTLPGNQPQHF.

About this clonotype itself: Just one base apart from a much larger clone, this may be a read error. V gene TRBV3-1 combines with J gene TRBJ2-3; TRBD1 is a possible D gene (5 bases). Per germline, CDR1 LGHDT and CDR2 YNNKEL (reference sequence). V lost 0 bases and J 0 bases, leaving 10 bases between the germline ends. The CDR3 covers 16 residues. This CDR3 is CASSQDGALSTDTQYF. For the CDR3, the DNA is TGTGCCAGCAGCCAAGATGGGGCACTTAGCACAGATACGCAGTATTTT.

The chain couples TRBV25-1 to TRBJ2-7; 9 positions agree with TRBD1. CDR3 length: 16 residues. Germline loops: CDR1 MGHDK, CDR2 SYGVNS. The V and J ends lost 3 bases and 3 bases, in that order; junction bases with no gene match: 9. In nucleotides, the CDR3 is TGTGCCAGCAGTGACCAGGGACAGGGCAGGAGCTACGAGCAGTACTTC. Its translation is CASSDQGQGRSYEQYF.

The V gene is TRBV10-3, the J gene TRBJ2-2; tentative D call: TRBD1 (5 bases). CDR3 size: 14 residues. Trimming shortened V by 6 bases and J by 6 bases, and 14 bases separated the two germline ends. Germline loops: CDR1 ENHRY, CDR2 SYGVKD. CDR3 residues: CAISYDSSAGELFF. The DNA for the CDR3 is TGTGCCATCAGCTATGACAGCAGCGCCGGGGAGCTGTTTTTT.

There are many counts of this clonotype. J is TRBJ2-1 and V is TRBV6-1; D is undetermined. V was shortened by 6 bases and J by 0 bases, with 12 bases between the two germline ends. This CDR3 has 15 amino acids. From germline, CDR1 is MNHNS and CDR2 SASEGT. As DNA, the CDR3 is TGTGCCAGCAGGGCGGACCCTAGCTCCTACAATGAGCAGTTCTTC. It is translated as CASRADPSSYNEQFF.

The chain employs TRBV7-6 and TRBJ2-3; D is unresolved. V was shortened by 3 bases and J by 0 bases, with 10 bases between the two germline ends. This CDR3 is 15 amino acids long. The germline CDR1 and CDR2 sequences are SGHVS and FNYEAQ. The CDR3 DNA reads as TGTGCCAGCAGCTTGGCGTATGGGAGCACAGATACGCAGTATTTT. Translation: CASSLAYGSTDTQYF.

The V gene is TRBV13, the J gene TRBJ2-3, with D unclear. The V gene's germline CDR1 is PRHDT and CDR2 FYEKMQ (reference sequence). Trimming removed 5 bases from V and 1 base from J, with 10 bases in between. The CDR3 spans 14 residues. CDR3 coding DNA: TGTGCCAGCAGCGTAGATACAGGCACAGATACGCAGTATTTT. Its translation: CASSVDTGTDTQYF.